This TCR beta chain was sequenced in a study of T-cell reconstitution after alpha-beta-depleted transplantation in children. With 2 bases removed from V and 0 bases from J, the gap between germline ends came to 12 bases. The CDR3 has 15 residues. Germline CDR1 is DFQATT and CDR2 is SNEGSKA (reference sequence). At least ten counts were recorded for this clonotype. Unique molecular identifiers featured in how the TCRbeta library was prepared. TCRdb fed the PCR reads into MiXCR, producing one record per CDR3 protein. The data contain 280,000 or so distinct CDR3 sequences, roughly 12% of them seen just once; the ten biggest clones take up roughly a quarter.

The material sequenced was peripheral blood, taken 180 days after TCRalphabeta/CD19-depleted stem cell transplant. This receptor was obtained from a male patient aged 2 to 9 who had a stem cell transplant for chronic granulomatous disease, so the T cells may come from the graft donor. The chain has TRBV20-1 and TRBJ2-3; tentatively, D is TRBD2 (5 bases). The DNA of the CDR3 is TGCAGTGCTAGAAAGGGAGCCCCTAGCACAGATACGCAGTATTTT. This translates into CSARKGAPSTDTQYF.